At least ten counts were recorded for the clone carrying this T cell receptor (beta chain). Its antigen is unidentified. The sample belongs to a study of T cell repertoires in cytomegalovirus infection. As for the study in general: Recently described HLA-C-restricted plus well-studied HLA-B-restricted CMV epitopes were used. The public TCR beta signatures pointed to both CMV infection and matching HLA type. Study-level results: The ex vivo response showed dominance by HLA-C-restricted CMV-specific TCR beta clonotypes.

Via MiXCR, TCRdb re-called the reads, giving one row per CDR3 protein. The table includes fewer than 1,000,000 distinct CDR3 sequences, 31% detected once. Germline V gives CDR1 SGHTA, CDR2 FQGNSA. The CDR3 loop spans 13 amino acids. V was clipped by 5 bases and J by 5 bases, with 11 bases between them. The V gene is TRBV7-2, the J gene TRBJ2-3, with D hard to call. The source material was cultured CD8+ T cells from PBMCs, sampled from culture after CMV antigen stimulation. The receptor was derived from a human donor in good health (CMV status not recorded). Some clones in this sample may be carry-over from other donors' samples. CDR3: CASSQSGVDTQYF. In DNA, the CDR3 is TGTGCCAGCAGCCAGTCCGGCGTAGATACGCAGTATTTT.